The 6 T cell receptor beta chains given below trace back to one sample, sequenced in a study of vaccination effects on CD4 cells after COVID-19 (dated by TCRdb to 2022 to 2024). The antigens of these receptors remain unknown. The library was made by the immunoSEQ multiplex PCR assay. TCRdb mirrors the immuneACCESS table, restricted to in-frame sequences. Some clones are absent from its copies; in checked studies, under half trace to an unresolved V gene, and the reason for the others is unknown. The sample includes approximately 87,000 clones, with approximately 81% observed a single time. Approximately 1.7% of the sample is in the top ten clones. In the ViraFEST assay, PBMC were stimulated with viral peptide pools, and TCR sequencing was then used to find antigen-specific CD4+ T cell clonotypes based on their expansion. After 10 days of culture, CD4+ T cells were isolated with the EasySep CD4+ T cell isolation kit.

The source was CD4+ T cells from PBMCs cultured with HCoV-229E spike peptides, collected before COVID-19 vaccination. This specimen's cell subset or site label, per the study, means: HCoV-229E spike overlapping peptide pool stimulation. These receptors originate from a human donor who received a COVID-19 vaccine.

The rearrangement links TRBV5-1 to TRBJ1-5, with 9 bases lining up with TRBD1. V lost 0 bases and J lost 16; bases outside the gene matches: 8. This CDR3 has 13 residues. Germline V lookup: CDR1 SGHRS, CDR2 YFSETQ. CDR3 residues: CASSLGSGDRVHF. The DNA for the CDR3 is TGCGCCAGCAGCTTGGGCTCCGGGGACAGGGTCCATTTT.

This clone has only one observation. The chain combines TRBV5-1 with TRBJ1-3, with a possible D match to TRBD1 (5 bases). Germline V gene lookup returns CDR1 SGHRS and CDR2 YFSETQ. V was shortened by 3 bases and J by 0 bases, with 13 bases between the two germline ends. CDR3 size: 16 residues. CDR3 coding DNA: TGCGCCAGCAGCTCGTCTCTCACAGGCTCTGGAAACACCATATATTTT. It is translated as CASSSSLTGSGNTIYF.

This clone was observed a few times. The rearrangement uses TRBV18 and TRBJ2-1; 7 bases map to TRBD2. CDR1 and CDR2 from the germline V gene are KGHSH and LQKENI. This CDR3 has 15 amino acids. Trimming took 6 bases from V and 0 from J; bases not matched to a gene: 5. This CDR3 reads CASSLSGFSYNEQFF. As DNA, the CDR3 is TGTGCCAGCTCCCTTAGCGGGTTCTCCTACAATGAGCAGTTCTTC.

J is TRBJ2-7 and V is TRBV6-2 or TRBV6-3; tentatively, D is TRBD2 (6 bases). V dropped 4 bases and J dropped 3 bases, with 7 bases sitting between them. CDR1 is MNHEY and CDR2 is SVGEGT in the germline V gene. The CDR3 covers 12 residues. CDR3 region: CASSFGGYEQYV. The CDR3 DNA follows: TGTGCCAGCAGTTTCGGGGGCTACGAGCAGTACGTC.

The chain has TRBV24-1 and TRBJ2-1; 11 bases match TRBD2. V trimming: 3 bases; J trimming: 5 bases; junction bases outside the gene matches: 2. Germline V lookup: CDR1 KGHDR, CDR2 SFDVKD. The CDR3 contains 15 residues. CDR3 sequence: CATSDTLAGDNEQFF. In nucleotides, the CDR3 is TGTGCCACCAGTGATACACTAGCGGGGGACAATGAGCAGTTCTTC.

The count of this clone is one. The rearrangement uses TRBV5-1 and TRBJ2-2; 7 nucleotides agree with TRBD1. V shed 0 bases, J shed 8 bases, and the junction held 10 bases outside the gene matches. Germline V gene sequence: CDR1 SGHRS, CDR2 YFSETQ. This CDR3 spans 16 amino acids. CDR3 coding DNA: TGCGCCAGCAGCTTGGCCCAGGGACAGCCCCGGGGGGAGCTGTTTTTT. Residues: CASSLAQGQPRGELFF.